The 29 T cell receptor beta chains below come from one sample, sequenced in a study of CD8 T cells in ankylosing spondylitis. Study-wide results and limits: Among TCR beta sequences, a motif of several highly homologous variants appeared characteristic of ankylosing spondylitis blood.

The antigens for these receptors are not known. Each CDR3 protein gets one entry after TCRdb re-called the 5' RACE reads with MiXCR. The sample lists roughly 670,000 distinct CDR3 sequences; around 20% were seen once. What was sequenced was blood, either unsorted or a sorted T cell fraction (not recorded which). The receptor set was obtained from a male donor with ankylosing spondylitis.

This clonotype was found a few times. The CDR3 here is CASSPGLGEQFF. As DNA, the CDR3 is TGTGCCAGCAGCCCCGGGTTGGGGGAGCAGTTCTTC. V usage is TRBV25-1 and J usage is TRBJ2-1; D ambiguous. The CDR3 totals 12 residues. Germline CDR1 reads MGHDK; CDR2 reads SYGVNS. Trimming removed 6 bases from V and 10 bases from J, with 13 bases in between.

The chain combines TRBV6-5 with TRBJ2-7, with D maybe TRBD1 (6 bases). CDR1 and CDR2 from the germline V gene are MNHEY and SVGAGI. V was clipped by 6 bases and J by 7 bases, with 31 bases between them. The CDR3 consists of 18 residues. CDR3 coding DNA: TGTGCCAGCAGCTTACGCCTAATGACCCGGGACACCTCTGGGGAGCAGTACTTC. Protein product: CASSLRLMTRDTSGEQYF.

The chain employs TRBV6-6 and TRBJ2-1; 8 nucleotides agree with TRBD1. There are 13 residues in the CDR3. Germline CDR1 is MNHNY and CDR2 is SVGAGI (reference sequence). The ends lost 7 bases at V and 6 bases at J; junction bases unmatched: 5. DNA of the CDR3: TGTGCCAGCAAGAGGACAGGGATCAATGAGCAGTTCTTC. Translating it yields CASKRTGINEQFF.

The genes are TRBV30 and TRBJ1-1, with D unclear. This CDR3 is 11 amino acids long. CDR1 is GTSNPN, CDR2 SVGIG, per germline (reference sequence). Trimming stripped 3 bases from V and 6 bases from J, with 8 bases between. CDR3 sequence reads: CAWSPFAEAFF. In DNA form, the CDR3 reads TGTGCCTGGAGCCCTTTCGCTGAAGCTTTCTTT.

This clonotype was observed a few times. This chain links TRBV19 with TRBJ1-5; possibly TRBD1 for D (5 bases). The CDR3 length is 17 residues. CDR1 and CDR2 from the germline V gene are LNHDA and SQIVND (reference sequence). Trimming left V 5 bases short and J 4 bases short, with 21 bases between. The CDR3 spells CASSPRQGQTFNQPQHF. As DNA, the CDR3 is TGTGCCAGTAGTCCCCGGCAGGGCCAAACCTTTAATCAGCCCCAGCATTTT.

J is TRBJ2-2 and V is TRBV30, with D possibly being TRBD1 (7 bases). This CDR3 comprises 13 residues. Germline loops: CDR1 GTSNPN, CDR2 SVGIG (reference sequence). Trimming shortened V by 3 bases and J by 6 bases, and 11 bases separated the two germline ends. The CDR3 loop is CAWRSRGAGELFF. In DNA form, the CDR3 reads TGTGCCTGGAGAAGCAGGGGGGCCGGGGAGCTGTTTTTT. The full variable domain, in which reference TRBV30 and TRBJ2-2 provide the parts outside the CDR3, is SQTIHQWPATLVQPVGSPLSLECTVEGTSNPNLYWYRQAAGRGLQLLFYSVGIGQISSEVPQNLSASRPQDRQFILSSKKLLLSDSGFYLCAWRSRGAGELFFGEGSRLTVL.

This clonotype was picked up a small number of times. V usage is TRBV6-1 and J usage is TRBJ2-7; 10 nucleotides line up with TRBD1. Germline CDR1 is MNHNS and CDR2 is SASEGT. V shed 6 bases and J 0 bases; nucleotides not matched to a gene: 8. CDR3 length equals 16 residues. CDR3 nucleotides: TGTGCCAGCAGAACCCTGGGACAGGGGAGCTCCTACGAGCAGTACTTC. Translating it yields CASRTLGQGSSYEQYF.

The chain joins TRBV20-1 to TRBJ1-1; 7 bases agree with TRBD1. CDR1 is DFQATT, CDR2 SNEGSKA, per germline (reference sequence). V lost 0 bases, J lost 2 bases, and 6 bases stayed unmatched. The CDR3 spans 15 residues. CDR3 nucleotide sequence: TGCAGTGCTAGAGATGACAGGGCCCCTAACACTGAAGCTTTCTTT. Translated: CSARDDRAPNTEAFF.

This clonotype turned up a few times. This rearrangement joins TRBV12-3 or TRBV12-4 to TRBJ2-1, with 7 bases lining up with TRBD2. The V gene end was trimmed by 5 bases and the J gene end by 9 bases; junction bases not matched to a gene: 10. This CDR3 is 14 amino acids long. CDR3 region: CASSVGGELSEQFF. CDR3 bases: TGTGCCAGCAGTGTGGGGGGGGAACTGAGTGAGCAGTTCTTC.

The chain carries TRBV13 and TRBJ2-3; D gene uncertain. Trimming left V 11 bases short and J 2 bases short, with 14 bases between. The CDR3 is made up of 13 amino acids. Germline assignment: CDR1 PRHDT and CDR2 FYEKMQ (reference sequence). The CDR3 DNA follows: TGTGCCGCCGGTAGTGGCCACACAGATACGCAGTATTTT. Its protein is CAAGSGHTDTQYF.

This clonotype was observed a handful of times. The gene calls are TRBV19 and TRBJ2-1, with 9 bases fitting TRBD1. With V trimmed by 3 bases and J by 7 bases, 7 bases remained unmatched. This CDR3 spans 15 amino acids. Germline loops: CDR1 LNHDA, CDR2 SQIVND (reference sequence). CDR3 residues: CASSMVGQGGNEQFF. Here the CDR3 DNA reads TGTGCCAGTAGTATGGTGGGACAGGGAGGAAATGAGCAGTTCTTC.

The V call is TRBV6-2 or TRBV6-3, the J call TRBJ2-7; 11 bases match TRBD2. The germline gives CDR1 MNHEY, CDR2 SVGEGT. V lost 2 bases to trimming and J lost 5 bases; unmatched junction nucleotides: 14. The CDR3 has 18 residues. Here the CDR3 reads CASSYRRSSGRWYDEQYF. Written as DNA, the CDR3 is TGTGCCAGCAGTTACAGGAGGTCTAGCGGGAGGTGGTACGACGAGCAGTACTTC.

This clonotype appeared a few times. The chain has TRBV13 and TRBJ2-7, with D uncertain. Trimming took off 4 bases at V and 3 bases at J, with 16 bases between the two ends. This CDR3 comprises 15 residues. Germline V gene lookup returns CDR1 PRHDT and CDR2 FYEKMQ (reference sequence). The CDR3, as DNA: TGTGCCAGCAGCTCCGGGCCCGAGGTGAGCTACGAGCAGTACTTC. Translation: CASSSGPEVSYEQYF.

The chain is built from TRBV15 and TRBJ1-2; D is undetermined. CDR3 length equals 15 residues. Germline V gene sequence: CDR1 LNHNV, CDR2 YYDKDF (reference sequence). V lost 3 bases to trimming and J lost 4 bases, with 15 bases between them. The CDR3: CATSRDRLGVYGYTF. CDR3 nucleotide sequence: TGTGCCACCAGCAGGGATCGGTTGGGTGTCTATGGCTACACCTTC. The variable domain in full, with the rest retrieved from reference TRBV15 and TRBJ1-2, is DAMVIQNPRYQVTQFGKPVTLSCSQTLNHNVMYWYQQKSSQAPKLLFHYYDKDFNNEADTPDNFQSRRPNTSFCFLDIRSPGLGDTAMYLCATSRDRLGVYGYTFGSGTRLTVV.

The chain employs TRBV2 and TRBJ2-7; D is ambiguous. Germline CDR1 and CDR2: SNHLY and FYNNEI. There are 13 residues in the CDR3. The V end was cut by 4 bases, the J end by 0 bases, with 7 bases between. The DNA of the CDR3 is TGTGCCAGCAGTGCAGAGTCCTCCTACGAGCAGTACTTC. Encoded protein: CASSAESSYEQYF.

This clonotype was detected only a few times. This sequence joins TRBV10-3 and TRBJ2-7, with TRBD2 matching 10 bases. The CDR3 is 14 residues long. Trimming removed 6 bases from V and 3 bases from J; junction bases left unmatched: 5. Germline CDR1 and CDR2: ENHRY and SYGVKD. The CDR3 coding sequence is TGTGCCATCAGCGAGCCTAGCGGGGGCTACGAGCAGTACTTC. Translating gives CAISEPSGGYEQYF.

The chain joins TRBV12-3 or TRBV12-4 to TRBJ2-3; no definite D call. CDR3 size: 12 residues. Trimming took 5 bases from V and 5 from J, leaving 8 bases between them. The CDR3 is CASSTERDTQYF. For the CDR3, the DNA is TGTGCCAGCAGTACAGAGAGAGATACGCAGTATTTT.

The rearrangement joins TRBV7-2 to TRBJ2-7; 9 positions match TRBD1. The CDR3 extends over 15 amino acids. The V and J ends lost 1 base and 6 bases, in that order; junction bases with no gene match: 7. Germline V lookup: CDR1 SGHTA, CDR2 FQGNSA. For the CDR3, the DNA is TGTGCCAGCAGCTTAGAGCGGACAGGGGCGGCCGAGCAGTACTTC. This gives the protein CASSLERTGAAEQYF.

This clonotype was seen a few times. The V gene is TRBV2, the J gene TRBJ2-5; the D gene is possibly TRBD2 (7 bases). This CDR3 is built from 13 residues. Trimming left V 8 bases short and J 5 bases short, with 15 bases between. Per the germline V gene, CDR1 is SNHLY and CDR2 is FYNNEI. The CDR3 loop is CASARGGSETQYF. The DNA for the CDR3 is TGTGCCAGCGCCAGGGGAGGGTCGGAGACCCAGTACTTC. Drawing the rest from reference TRBV2 and TRBJ2-5, the complete variable domain is EPEVTQTPSHQVTQMGQEVILRCVPISNHLYFYWYRQILGQKVEFLVSFYNNEISEKSEIFDDQFSVERPDGSNFTLKIRSTKLEDSAMYFCASARGGSETQYFGPGTRLLVL.

V is TRBV5-1 and J is TRBJ2-5; tentative D call: TRBD1 (6 bases). With 4 bases removed from V and 2 bases from J, the gap between germline ends came to 24 bases. CDR1 SGHRS and CDR2 YFSETQ come from the germline V gene. The CDR3 totals 18 residues. CDR3 loop: CASSPDRQDPWGQETQYF. In nucleotides, the CDR3 is TGCGCCAGCAGCCCGGACAGACAGGACCCATGGGGACAAGAGACCCAGTACTTC. Together with reference TRBV5-1 and TRBJ2-5, the CDR3 gives the full variable domain: KAGVTQTPRYLIKTRGQQVTLSCSPISGHRSVSWYQQTPGQGLQFLFEYFSETQRNKGNFPGRFSGRQFSNSRSEMNVSTLELGDSALYLCASSPDRQDPWGQETQYFGPGTRLLVL.

The chain is built from TRBV7-9 and TRBJ2-1, with a tentative D call TRBD1 (7 bases). Germline V gives CDR1 SEHNR, CDR2 FQNEAQ (reference sequence). Between the trimmed V and J ends, which lost 6 bases and 4 bases, there was a span of 13 bases. The CDR3 extends over 14 amino acids. The DNA for the CDR3 is TGTGCCAGCAGGGAGGCAGGGGGGTACAATGAGCAGTTCTTC. Protein product: CASREAGGYNEQFF.

This clonotype was detected only a few times. The genes are TRBV28 and TRBJ2-2; a weak D match, TRBD1 (6 bases). V was shortened by 5 bases and J by 3 bases, with 13 bases between the two germline ends. Per germline, CDR1 MDHEN and CDR2 SYDVKM. The CDR3 contains 15 residues. The CDR3 coding sequence is TGTGCCAGCAGTGCACAGCAGGGGTACACCGGGGAGCTGTTTTTT. This codes for CASSAQQGYTGELFF.

This clonotype was detected a few times. The CDR3 DNA sequence: TGTGCCAGCGGAGGACAGGGGACGAACACTGAAGCTTTCTTT. Encoded protein: CASGGQGTNTEAFF. This chain connects TRBV12-3 or TRBV12-4 to TRBJ1-1; 9 bases align to TRBD1. After removal of 8 bases from V and 1 base from J, the junction contained 5 bases not matched to a gene. This CDR3 region has 14 residues.

In this sample, this clonotype turned up a few times. This chain joins TRBV29-1 and TRBJ2-7, with D unresolved. This CDR3 spans 14 amino acids. V dropped 4 bases and J dropped 2 bases, with 15 bases sitting between them. Germline CDR1 reads SQVTM; CDR2 reads ANQGSEA. The CDR3 bases are TGCAGCGTTGCGGGTGAAGGAGCCACCTACGAGCAGTACTTC. Translating it yields CSVAGEGATYEQYF.

The chain recombines TRBV4-2 with TRBJ2-2; 12 nucleotides align to TRBD2. CDR1 and CDR2 from the germline V gene are LGHNA and YNFKEQ. This CDR3 has 17 amino acids. V lost 2 bases to trimming and J lost 4 bases; unmatched junction nucleotides: 5. CDR3 protein: CASSQSPGLAGTGELFF. The CDR3 DNA reads as TGTGCCAGCAGCCAATCTCCGGGACTAGCGGGCACCGGGGAGCTGTTTTTT.

The chain links TRBV10-2 to TRBJ1-5, with D perhaps matching TRBD1 (6 bases). CDR1 WSHSY and CDR2 SAAADI come from the germline V gene. There are 16 residues in the CDR3. V was pared by 4 bases and J by 0 bases, with 13 bases between. CDR3 protein: CASSARGADSNQPQHF. CDR3 sequence (DNA): TGCGCCAGCAGTGCCCGGGGGGCCGATAGCAATCAGCCCCAGCATTTT.

The DNA of the CDR3 is TGTGCCAGCACCTATGGGGGGGATAATTCACCCCTCCACTTT. It encodes CASTYGGDNSPLHF. V usage is TRBV6-1 and J usage is TRBJ1-6, with D possibly matching TRBD1 (5 bases). V was clipped by 7 bases and J by 5 bases, with 12 bases between them. Germline loops: CDR1 MNHNS, CDR2 SASEGT. The CDR3 covers 14 residues.

The V call is TRBV5-1, the J call TRBJ1-4; D is perhaps TRBD1 (6 bases). Germline V gene data show CDR1 as SGHRS and CDR2 as YFSETQ. V was shortened by 4 bases and J by 8 bases, with 12 bases between the two germline ends. The CDR3 is 13 amino acids. This CDR3 reads CASSEGGHEKLFF. The CDR3 nucleotides read TGCGCCAGCAGCGAGGGGGGTCACGAAAAACTGTTTTTT.

This chain connects TRBV20-1 to TRBJ2-2; the match to TRBD2 covers 8 bases. Trimming cost V 0 bases and J 5 bases; bases outside gene matches: 5. The germline CDR1 and CDR2 sequences are DFQATT and SNEGSKA (reference sequence). The CDR3 covers 15 residues. The CDR3 DNA follows: TGCAGTGCTAGAGATGCGGGGGGCTATACCGGGGAGCTGTTTTTT. Translation gives CSARDAGGYTGELFF.